Following are 3 T cell receptor beta chains from one sample sequenced in a study of blood T cell repertoires in COVID-19. Clones were read by immunoSEQ multiplex PCR, and TCRdb kept only the in-frame ones, dropping some. Seen here are about 120,000 clones, around 85% observed once, and the top ten hold approximately 5%. Specimen: peripheral blood. These receptors all stem from a woman aged 55-75 years with COVID-19, enrolled during active disease.

This chain connects TRBV6-1 to TRBJ1-3, with a weak D call TRBD1 (5 bases). The CDR3 is made up of 14 amino acids. Germline loops: CDR1 MNHNS, CDR2 SASEGT. V was cut by 1 base and J by 4 bases, with 8 bases left in between. Written as DNA, the CDR3 is TGTGCCAGCAGTGAAGATCACAGGGGAAACACCATATATTTT. It encodes CASSEDHRGNTIYF.

The genes are TRBV3-1 (or the pseudogene TRBV3-2) and TRBJ2-7; tentatively, D is TRBD2 (6 bases). Trimming took off 3 bases at V and 6 bases at J, with 21 bases between the two ends. This CDR3 is 16 amino acids long. The germline V gene encodes CDR1 LGHDT and CDR2 YNNKEL (reference sequence). The CDR3 nucleotides read TGTGCCAGCAGCCACGAGGGGACTCTAATCCTCTCCGAGCAGTACTTC. It specifies CASSHEGTLILSEQYF.

V gene TRBV18 combines with J gene TRBJ2-7; D uncertain. The germline CDR1 and CDR2 sequences are KGHSH and LQKENI. V was shortened by 0 bases and J by 2 bases, with 8 bases between the two germline ends. This CDR3 contains 14 residues. CDR3 bases: TGTGCCAGCTCACCACCCGTAAGCACCTACGAGCAGTACTTC. Translation: CASSPPVSTYEQYF.